This section outlines one TCR beta chain sequence together with its context. Its antigen is as yet unknown. The data were taken from a study of early T cells in non-severe SARS-CoV-2 infection. Study-level information: With bulk RNA from unsorted whole blood as input, sequencing yielded unpaired chains. Findings and limits, study-wide: Comparison of clonotypes with VDJdb favored anti-spike CD8 responses while missing private and CD4 specificities.

The TCR library protocol attached unique molecular identifiers to the individual cDNA molecules. MiXCR was run by TCRdb on the 5' RACE reads, yielding one entry per CDR3 protein. The sample lists about 81,000 distinct CDR3 sequences, more than 13% seen once, with over 9.5% in the top ten. Deletions cut 7 bases from V and 0 bases from J, with 17 bases between. CDR3 length: 17 amino acids. The germline CDR1 and CDR2 sequences are SGHDT and YYEEEE. This TCR was recovered from an adult who was a healthcare worker with PCR-confirmed SARS-CoV-2 infection or an uninfected control (not recorded which). V is TRBV5-6 and J is TRBJ2-6; D unclear. The sample comprised whole blood. The CDR3 region is CASAREQRLSGANVLTF. The CDR3 DNA reads as TGTGCCAGCGCACGAGAACAGAGACTCTCTGGGGCCAACGTCCTGACTTTC.